A single sample is the source of the 2 T cell receptor beta chains below, sequenced in a study of T cells in Graves' hyperthyroidism and ophthalmopathy. The source material, RNA transcripts, was used to amplify TCR beta CDR3 regions. First-round RT-PCR targeting the TCR CDR3 was performed with the HTBI primer set. Using its own MiXCR run on the multiplex PCR reads, TCRdb lists one record per CDR3 protein. Among about 350,000 distinct CDR3 sequences listed, more than 11% were seen once. The source material was blood. The receptors come from a woman in her 30s with Graves' hyperthyroidism.

This clonotype was recorded many times. This chain joins TRBV7-4 and TRBJ2-1; 8 nucleotides agree with TRBD2. The V gene end was trimmed by 5 bases and the J gene end by 5 bases; junction bases not matched to a gene: 14. The CDR3 is 17 residues long. The germline gives CDR1 SGHVT, CDR2 SQSDAQ. CDR3 in DNA: TGTGCCAGCAGCCCTCGCCCCACTAGCGGTGATCACAATGAGCAGTTCTTC. Protein sequence: CASSPRPTSGDHNEQFF.

This clonotype was picked up a small number of times. The rearrangement joins TRBV5-4 to TRBJ1-1; 8 nucleotides agree with TRBD1. The V and J ends lost 4 bases and 1 base, in that order; junction bases with no gene match: 9. This CDR3 is 16 amino acids long. CDR1 and CDR2 (germline): SGHNT, YYREEE (reference sequence). In DNA, the CDR3 is TGTGCCAGCAGCCGCACAGGGGGTTTACGGAACACTGAAGCTTTCTTT. It translates to CASSRTGGLRNTEAFF.